The present T cell receptor (beta chain) was sequenced within a study of regulatory T cells in long-lasting Graves disease. The time point: newly diagnosed GD, antithyroid drugs for less than 3 months. RNA from PBMCs was the source of the TCR library. Both iRepertoire HTBI primers and Arm-PCR of CDR3 regions were used to build the TCR beta libraries. TCRdb re-derived calls from the multiplex PCR reads in MiXCR, one entry per CDR3 protein. The table has fewer than 550,000 distinct CDR3 sequences, about 16% seen once; the top ten hold approximately 25%. Trimming took off 5 bases at V and 9 bases at J, with 11 bases between the two ends. The CDR3 spans 12 residues. Germline CDR1 and CDR2: LNHDA and SQIVND (reference sequence). This same sample was also part of a study on T cells in Graves' hyperthyroidism and ophthalmopathy.

The chain combines TRBV19 with TRBJ2-1; D is undetermined. This receptor was obtained from a middle-aged woman with Graves disease. The sample consisted of peripheral blood mononuclear cells (PBMCs), taken at new diagnosis, from a patient treated with antithyroid drugs. The CDR3 loop reads CASSALLGEQFF. The CDR3 bases are TGTGCCAGTAGTGCTCTCCTGGGTGAGCAGTTCTTC.